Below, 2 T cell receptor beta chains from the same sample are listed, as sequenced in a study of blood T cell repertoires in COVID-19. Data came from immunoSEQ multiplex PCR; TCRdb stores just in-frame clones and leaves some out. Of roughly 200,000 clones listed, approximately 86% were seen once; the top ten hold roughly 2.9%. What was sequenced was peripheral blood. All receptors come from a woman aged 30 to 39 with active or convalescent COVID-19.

The CDR3: CASSPQGQSNQPQHF. CDR3 sequence (DNA): TGTGCCAGCAGCCCCCAAGGACAGTCCAATCAGCCCCAGCATTTT. This chain connects TRBV11-2 to TRBJ1-5, with D possibly being TRBD1 (6 bases). The CDR3 contains 15 residues. Germline CDR1 SGHAT, CDR2 FQNNGV. Between the trimmed V and J ends, which lost 5 bases and 3 bases, there was a span of 14 bases.

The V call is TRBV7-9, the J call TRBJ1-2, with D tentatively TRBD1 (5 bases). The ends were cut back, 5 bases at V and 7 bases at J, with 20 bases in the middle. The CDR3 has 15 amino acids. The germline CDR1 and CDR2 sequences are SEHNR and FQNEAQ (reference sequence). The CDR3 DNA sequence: TGTGCCAGCAGCGCACTGGCCGGGGACTCTAGTGGCTACACCTTC. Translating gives CASSALAGDSSGYTF.